The present T cell receptor beta chain was sequenced within a study of blood T cell repertoires in COVID-19. Looking at the study overall: COVID-19 samples, acute and convalescent, were from the United States, Italy and Spain. Nucleic acid was either cDNA or gDNA, and it came from T cells, B-cell-depleted T cells, or PBMCs.

Trimming pared 3 bases from V and 6 bases from J, leaving 14 bases between. Germline V gives CDR1 LNHDA, CDR2 SQIVND (reference sequence). The CDR3 has 14 amino acids. Original methodology: How many nucleated cells were present was estimated from reference gene primer amplification. The repertoire was sequenced with immunoSEQ multiplex PCR; TCRdb's copy has only in-frame clones and lacks some. V, J and clone size are those of that table, while D and trimming were read from the DNA. Among under 250,000 clones listed, 85% to 90% were seen once. The chain recombines TRBV19 with TRBJ1-2, with D unresolved. Sequenced: peripheral blood. This sequence originates from a man in his sixties with acute or convalescent COVID-19. The CDR3 is CASSINYKLDGYTF. The CDR3, as DNA: TGTGCCAGTAGTATCAACTACAAGTTGGATGGCTACACCTTC.